This TCR beta chain is drawn from a study of metastatic and nonmetastatic thyroid tumors. Overall study results and limits: When malignant thyroid tumors were compared with benign nodules, TCR beta diversity was reportedly significantly higher in the malignant tumors. This held in both blood and tumor samples.

Points on this clone: Its antigen remains unidentified.

This CDR3 contains 15 residues. Trimming shortened V by 7 bases and J by 1 base, and 19 bases separated the two germline ends. Germline-derived CDR1 and CDR2 are DFQATT and SNEGSKA (reference sequence). No patient received treatment before thyroid surgery. As processed by the authors: A classifier for distant metastasis in papillary thyroid cancer was constructed using CDR3 differences observed across clinicopathological groups. TCRdb reanalyzed the PCR reads via MiXCR. The V and J calls come from TCRdb's annotation, not from the publication. The sample carries about 5,400 clones, 30% to 35% recorded once.

The TCR sequence derives from a female donor with papillary thyroid cancer or a benign thyroid nodule (not recorded which). Some clones in this sample may be carry-over from other donors' samples. Sequences were obtained from adjacent normal tissue. The chain recombines TRBV20-1 with TRBJ1-1, with D possibly matching TRBD1 (5 bases). In DNA form, the CDR3 reads TGCAGTGTCAGACGCCCCGGGGACTGGAACACTGAAGCTTTCTTT. It codes for CSVRRPGDWNTEAFF.